This T cell receptor (beta chain) was retrieved from a study of cytomegalovirus exposure and HLA in healthy donors. Germline CDR1 LNHDA, CDR2 SQIVND (reference sequence). The ends lost 5 bases at V and 15 bases at J; junction bases unmatched: 16. The CDR3 totals 15 residues. Both 60 Vbeta primers and 13 Jbeta primers went into the PCR. The data were produced by immunoSEQ multiplex PCR, yet TCRdb's version contains in-frame clones alone and is incomplete. The sample has about 120,000 clones, over 70% seen once; the top ten hold approximately 1.2%. The sequence was collected from a female donor in good health and CMV-seronegative. Sequenced material: PBMCs. The V and J genes are TRBV19 and TRBJ1-6; TRBD1 aligns across 7 bases. The CDR3 sequence: CASSLSLTGPKVLHF. The DNA of the CDR3 is TGTGCCAGTAGTCTATCTTTGACAGGGCCCAAGGTCCTCCACTTT.